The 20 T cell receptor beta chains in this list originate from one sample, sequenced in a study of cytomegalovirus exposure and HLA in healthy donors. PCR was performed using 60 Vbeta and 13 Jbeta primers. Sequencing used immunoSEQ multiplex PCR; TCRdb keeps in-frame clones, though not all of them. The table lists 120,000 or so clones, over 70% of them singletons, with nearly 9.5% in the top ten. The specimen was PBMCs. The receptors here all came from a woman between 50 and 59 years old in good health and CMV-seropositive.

Written as DNA, the CDR3 is TGTGCCAGCAGGCCGGGACAGGCCAGACCAGATACGCAGTATTTT. It yields the protein CASRPGQARPDTQYF. The chain carries TRBV6-5 and TRBJ2-3; 8 bases align to TRBD1. The V and J ends lost 6 bases and 4 bases, in that order; junction bases with no gene match: 9. The germline CDR1 and CDR2 sequences are MNHEY and SVGAGI. There are 15 residues in the CDR3.

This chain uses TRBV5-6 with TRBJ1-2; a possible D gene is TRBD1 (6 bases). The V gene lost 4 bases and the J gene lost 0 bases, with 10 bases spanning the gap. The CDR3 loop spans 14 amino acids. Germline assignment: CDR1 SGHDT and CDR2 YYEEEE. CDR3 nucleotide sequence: TGTGCCAGCAGCACCAGGGGACCTAACTATGGCTACACCTTC. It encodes CASSTRGPNYGYTF.

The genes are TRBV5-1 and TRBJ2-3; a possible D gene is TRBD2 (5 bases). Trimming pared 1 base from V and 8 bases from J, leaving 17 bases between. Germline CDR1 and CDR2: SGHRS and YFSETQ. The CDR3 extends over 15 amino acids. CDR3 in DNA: TGCGCCAGCAGCTTGTTGGGAGCATCGGCAGGTACGCAGTATTTT. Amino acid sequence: CASSLLGASAGTQYF.

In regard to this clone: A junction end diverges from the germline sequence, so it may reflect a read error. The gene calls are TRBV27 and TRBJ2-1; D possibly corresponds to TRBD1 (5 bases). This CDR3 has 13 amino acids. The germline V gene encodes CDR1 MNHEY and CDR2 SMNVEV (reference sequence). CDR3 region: CSSSVGPFNEQFF. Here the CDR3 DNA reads TGCTCCTCAAGCGTGGGGCCATTCAATGAGCAGTTCTTC.

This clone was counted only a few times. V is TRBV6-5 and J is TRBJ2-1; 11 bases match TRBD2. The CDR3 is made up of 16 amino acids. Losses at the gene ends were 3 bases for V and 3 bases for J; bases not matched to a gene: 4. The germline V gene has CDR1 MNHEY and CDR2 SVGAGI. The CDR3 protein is CASSYTSGSLYNEQFF. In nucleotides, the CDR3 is TGTGCCAGCAGTTATACTAGCGGGAGTCTCTACAATGAGCAGTTCTTC.

As DNA, the CDR3 is TGCGCCAGCAGCTTGCTCGGGGGTAGTCAGCCCCAGCATTTT. Translated, it gives CASSLLGGSQPQHF. The chain is built from TRBV5-1 and TRBJ1-5; a weak D match, TRBD1 (5 bases). From germline, CDR1 is SGHRS and CDR2 YFSETQ. The CDR3 contains 14 residues. V shed 1 base and J shed 6 bases, with 11 bases lying between them.

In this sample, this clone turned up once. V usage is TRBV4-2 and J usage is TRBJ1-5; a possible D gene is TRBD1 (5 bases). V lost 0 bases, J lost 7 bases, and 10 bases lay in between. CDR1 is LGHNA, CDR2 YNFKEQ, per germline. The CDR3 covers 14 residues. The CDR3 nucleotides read TGTGCCAGCAGCCAAGAAAGGGGCAGGCAGCCCCAGCATTTT. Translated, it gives CASSQERGRQPQHF.

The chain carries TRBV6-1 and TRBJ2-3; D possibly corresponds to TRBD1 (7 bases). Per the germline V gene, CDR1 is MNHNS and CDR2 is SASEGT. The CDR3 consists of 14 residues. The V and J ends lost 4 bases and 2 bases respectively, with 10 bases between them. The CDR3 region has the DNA TGTGCCAGCAGTGGCGGGACAGACACAGATACGCAGTATTTT. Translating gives CASSGGTDTDTQYF.

Here the CDR3 DNA reads TGTGCCAGCAGTGATGGGGGGTTGGCCAAAAACATTCAGTACTTC. Amino acid sequence: CASSDGGLAKNIQYF. This chain uses TRBV6-1 with TRBJ2-4; weak D call: TRBD2 (6 bases). CDR3 length: 15 residues. From germline, CDR1 is MNHNS and CDR2 SASEGT. Trimming pared 3 bases from V and 1 base from J, leaving 10 bases between.

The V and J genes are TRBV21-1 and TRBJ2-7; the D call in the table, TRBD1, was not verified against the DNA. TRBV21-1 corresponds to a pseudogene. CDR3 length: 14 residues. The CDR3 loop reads CARMEGAASYEQYF. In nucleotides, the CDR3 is TGTGCCAGGATGGAGGGGGCAGCGTCCTACGAGCAGTACTTC.

The CDR3: CASSEIIYGYTF. The CDR3 bases are TGTGCCAGCAGTGAAATCATCTATGGCTACACCTTC. V usage is TRBV2 and J usage is TRBJ1-2; D is uncertain. Trimming stripped 2 bases from V and 4 bases from J, with 5 bases between. Germline CDR1 SNHLY, CDR2 FYNNEI. This CDR3 has 12 amino acids.

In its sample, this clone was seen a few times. CDR3 coding DNA: TGTGCCAGCAGCTCCATCAGGGTAGGCACTGAAGCTTTCTTT. Amino acid sequence: CASSSIRVGTEAFF. This chain links TRBV11-3 with TRBJ1-1; tentatively, D is TRBD1 (5 bases). The CDR3 totals 14 residues. V was cut by 4 bases and J by 4 bases, with 13 bases left in between. Germline CDR1 SGHNT, CDR2 YENEEA. Complete variable domain (other parts from reference TRBV11-3 and TRBJ1-1): EAGVVQSPRYKIIEKKQPVAFWCNPISGHNTLYWYLQNLGQGPELLIRYENEEAVDDSQLPKDRFSAERLKGVDSTLKIQPAELGDSAVYLCASSSIRVGTEAFFGQGTRLTVV.

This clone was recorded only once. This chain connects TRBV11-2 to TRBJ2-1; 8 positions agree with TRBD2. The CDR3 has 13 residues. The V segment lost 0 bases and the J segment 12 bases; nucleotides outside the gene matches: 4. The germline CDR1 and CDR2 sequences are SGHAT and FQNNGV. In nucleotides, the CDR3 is TGTGCCAGCAGCTTAGATGCGGCGGGGGGGCAGTTCTTC. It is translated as CASSLDAAGGQFF.

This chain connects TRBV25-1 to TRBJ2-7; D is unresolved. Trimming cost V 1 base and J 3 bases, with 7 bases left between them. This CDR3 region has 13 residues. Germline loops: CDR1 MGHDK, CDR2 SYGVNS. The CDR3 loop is CASSEWNSYEQYF. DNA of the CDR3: TGTGCCAGCAGTGAATGGAACAGCTACGAGCAGTACTTC.

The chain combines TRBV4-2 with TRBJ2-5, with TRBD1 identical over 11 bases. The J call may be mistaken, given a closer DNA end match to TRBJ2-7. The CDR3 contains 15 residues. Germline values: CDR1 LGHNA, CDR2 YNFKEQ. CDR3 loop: CASSRIGTGGDEQYF. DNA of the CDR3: TGTGCCAGCAGCCGGATAGGGACAGGGGGGGACGAGCAGTACTTC.

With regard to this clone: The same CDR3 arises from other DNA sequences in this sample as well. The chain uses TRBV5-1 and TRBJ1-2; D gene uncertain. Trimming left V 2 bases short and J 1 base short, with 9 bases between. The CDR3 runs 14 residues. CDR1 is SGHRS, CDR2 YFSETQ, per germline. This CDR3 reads CASSLGQDNYGYTF. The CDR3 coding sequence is TGCGCCAGCAGCTTAGGCCAGGATAACTATGGCTACACCTTC.

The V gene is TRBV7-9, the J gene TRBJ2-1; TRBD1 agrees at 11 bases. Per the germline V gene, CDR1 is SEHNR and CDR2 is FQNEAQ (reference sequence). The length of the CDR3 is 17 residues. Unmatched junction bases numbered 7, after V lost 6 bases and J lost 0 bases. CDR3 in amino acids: CASSRDRGRPSYNEQFF. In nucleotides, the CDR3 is TGTGCCAGCAGTCGGGACAGGGGGAGGCCCTCCTACAATGAGCAGTTCTTC.

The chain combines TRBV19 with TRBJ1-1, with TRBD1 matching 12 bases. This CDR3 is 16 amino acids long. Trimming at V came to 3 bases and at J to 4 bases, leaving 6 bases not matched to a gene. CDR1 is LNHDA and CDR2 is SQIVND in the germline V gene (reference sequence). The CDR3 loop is CASSIGGTGGGTEAFF. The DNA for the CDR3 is TGTGCCAGTAGTATCGGGGGGACAGGGGGCGGCACTGAAGCTTTCTTT. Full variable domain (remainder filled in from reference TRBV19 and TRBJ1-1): DGGITQSPKYLFRKEGQNVTLSCEQNLNHDAMYWYRQDPGQGLRLIYYSQIVNDFQKGDIAEGYSVSREKKESFPLTVTSAQKNPTAFYLCASSIGGTGGGTEAFFGQGTRLTVV.

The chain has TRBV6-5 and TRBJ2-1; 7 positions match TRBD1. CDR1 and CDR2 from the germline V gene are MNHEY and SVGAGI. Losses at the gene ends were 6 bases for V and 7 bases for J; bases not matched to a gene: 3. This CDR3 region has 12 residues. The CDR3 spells CASSARGNEQFF. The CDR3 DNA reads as TGTGCCAGCAGCGCCAGGGGGAATGAGCAGTTCTTC.

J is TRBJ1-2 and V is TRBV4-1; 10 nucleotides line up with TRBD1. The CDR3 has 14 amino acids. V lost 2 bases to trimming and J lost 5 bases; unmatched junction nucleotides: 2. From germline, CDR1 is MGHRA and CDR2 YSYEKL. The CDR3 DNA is TGCGCCAGCAGCCAACCGGACAGGGGGTATGGCTACACCTTC. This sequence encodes CASSQPDRGYGYTF.